This T cell receptor beta chain was captured by sequencing in a study of Ad26.COV2.S vaccination and SARS-CoV-2 variants (dated by TCRdb to about 2021). For the wider study: Vaccine-arm donors were drawn from COV1001, a multicentre, randomized, double-blind, placebo-controlled phase I-IIa trial of Ad26.COV2.S in healthy adults. The TCR-sequenced set comprised about 30 samples: around 20 Ad26.COV2.S vaccine recipients, 5 placebo recipients and 8 SARS-CoV-2 convalescent individuals. Ad26.COV2.S was administered intramuscularly at 5 x 10^10 or 1 x 10^11 viral particles, either as a single shot or as two shots given 56 days apart. Blinding of investigators to trial group allocation was maintained during experiments and outcome assessment. Participants in the trial were split at random into five groups of five each, receiving low-dose or high-dose Ad26.COV2.S once or twice, or else placebo on both occasions. Sequencing of the TCRbeta repertoire served to evaluate the specificity and breadth of SARS-CoV-2-reactive T cell receptors following Ad26.COV2.S vaccination. Paper-wide results and their limitations: The study was not powered for comparison of responses between vaccine doses or regimens. Higher spike-specific TCR breadth was observed in Ad26.COV2.S recipients than in placebo recipients (P = 0.0014). It was noted by the authors that total T cell responses may have been underestimated by the TCR breadth and depth analyses. Comparable non-spike TCR breadth was observed between vaccine and placebo recipients, consistent with only spike being contained in the vaccine. After vaccination, substantial breadth of spike-specific CD8+ and CD4+ T cell responses was reported.

The germline V gene (reference sequence) yields SEHNR for CDR1 and FQNEAQ for CDR2. Its CDR3 holds 13 amino acids, cysteine through phenylalanine. Here the CDR3 DNA is all that survives: 39 bases in frame from base 1. The junction shows trimming of 10 bases on V and 8 bases on J, plus 19 bases between the germline ends. Regarding this clone: Its cognate antigen has yet to be identified. Per-base qualities were not stored, and no clone one base away is much larger.

TCRbeta CDR3 regions were sequenced with the immunoSEQ Assay. After extraction, genomic DNA underwent amplification by bias-controlled multiplex PCR, followed by high-throughput sequencing. The published analysis was carried out like this. To quantify the absolute abundance of each unique TCRbeta CDR3 region, sequences were collapsed and filtered. T cell fraction was estimated by normalizing TCRbeta template counts to usable DNA, with usable DNA measured through amplification of reference genes found in all nucleated cells. Repertoire TCRs were annotated as SARS-CoV-2-specific by exact matching of V gene, CDR3 amino acid sequence and J gene to a known reactive TCR set. The reference SARS-CoV-2 TCR set was derived from MIRA and filtered for enrichment in COVID-19-positive ImmuneCODE repertoires, a step that removed public or cross-reactive TCRs. Using the MIRA antigens, annotated TCRs were further analysed by specific ORF or by position within an ORF. Breadth was defined as annotated unique rearrangements over total unique productive rearrangements; depth was the summed frequency of those rearrangements. Two-sided Wilcoxon rank-sum tests were used to compare TCR breadth between groups. TCRdb took over this immuneACCESS table, retaining in-frame rearrangements with V and J assigned. Such tables are incomplete; in checked studies, under half of the missing clones stem from an unresolved V gene, and the remainder is unexplained. V and J calls and clone size come straight from that table; D and trimming were deduced from the DNA. Recorded for this sample are roughly 320,000 clones; 80% to 90% of them occurred a single time. Roughly 3.2% of the sample goes to the ten largest clones.

In the paper's terms, the treatment or condition label means: 15 to 20 received Ad26.COV2.S at low or high dose, single or two shots; 5 received placebo; per-sample allocation not given. Repertoires of vaccine and placebo recipients were sequenced from samples collected on day 63 after the first injection. Cohort 1b enrolled 25 to 30 adults aged 18-55 years at a single site in Boston, USA, between 29 July and 7 August 2020. Ad26.COV2.S was a replication-incompetent adenovirus type 26 vector expressing a prefusion-stabilized SARS-CoV-2 spike protein from the original Wuhan strain. The chain is encoded by TRBV7-9 joined to TRBJ2-3, with a tentative D gene TRBD2 over 6 matching bases. The sequence was obtained from a person between 18 and 65 years old who received the Ad26.COV2.S COVID-19 vaccine or a placebo. The material sequenced was peripheral blood, taken in a trial of Ad26.COV2.S vaccine versus placebo. The CDR3 sequence is CATGLTAKGTQYF. The base sequence is TGTGCCACCGGACTAACCGCTAAGGGTACGCAGTATTTT.